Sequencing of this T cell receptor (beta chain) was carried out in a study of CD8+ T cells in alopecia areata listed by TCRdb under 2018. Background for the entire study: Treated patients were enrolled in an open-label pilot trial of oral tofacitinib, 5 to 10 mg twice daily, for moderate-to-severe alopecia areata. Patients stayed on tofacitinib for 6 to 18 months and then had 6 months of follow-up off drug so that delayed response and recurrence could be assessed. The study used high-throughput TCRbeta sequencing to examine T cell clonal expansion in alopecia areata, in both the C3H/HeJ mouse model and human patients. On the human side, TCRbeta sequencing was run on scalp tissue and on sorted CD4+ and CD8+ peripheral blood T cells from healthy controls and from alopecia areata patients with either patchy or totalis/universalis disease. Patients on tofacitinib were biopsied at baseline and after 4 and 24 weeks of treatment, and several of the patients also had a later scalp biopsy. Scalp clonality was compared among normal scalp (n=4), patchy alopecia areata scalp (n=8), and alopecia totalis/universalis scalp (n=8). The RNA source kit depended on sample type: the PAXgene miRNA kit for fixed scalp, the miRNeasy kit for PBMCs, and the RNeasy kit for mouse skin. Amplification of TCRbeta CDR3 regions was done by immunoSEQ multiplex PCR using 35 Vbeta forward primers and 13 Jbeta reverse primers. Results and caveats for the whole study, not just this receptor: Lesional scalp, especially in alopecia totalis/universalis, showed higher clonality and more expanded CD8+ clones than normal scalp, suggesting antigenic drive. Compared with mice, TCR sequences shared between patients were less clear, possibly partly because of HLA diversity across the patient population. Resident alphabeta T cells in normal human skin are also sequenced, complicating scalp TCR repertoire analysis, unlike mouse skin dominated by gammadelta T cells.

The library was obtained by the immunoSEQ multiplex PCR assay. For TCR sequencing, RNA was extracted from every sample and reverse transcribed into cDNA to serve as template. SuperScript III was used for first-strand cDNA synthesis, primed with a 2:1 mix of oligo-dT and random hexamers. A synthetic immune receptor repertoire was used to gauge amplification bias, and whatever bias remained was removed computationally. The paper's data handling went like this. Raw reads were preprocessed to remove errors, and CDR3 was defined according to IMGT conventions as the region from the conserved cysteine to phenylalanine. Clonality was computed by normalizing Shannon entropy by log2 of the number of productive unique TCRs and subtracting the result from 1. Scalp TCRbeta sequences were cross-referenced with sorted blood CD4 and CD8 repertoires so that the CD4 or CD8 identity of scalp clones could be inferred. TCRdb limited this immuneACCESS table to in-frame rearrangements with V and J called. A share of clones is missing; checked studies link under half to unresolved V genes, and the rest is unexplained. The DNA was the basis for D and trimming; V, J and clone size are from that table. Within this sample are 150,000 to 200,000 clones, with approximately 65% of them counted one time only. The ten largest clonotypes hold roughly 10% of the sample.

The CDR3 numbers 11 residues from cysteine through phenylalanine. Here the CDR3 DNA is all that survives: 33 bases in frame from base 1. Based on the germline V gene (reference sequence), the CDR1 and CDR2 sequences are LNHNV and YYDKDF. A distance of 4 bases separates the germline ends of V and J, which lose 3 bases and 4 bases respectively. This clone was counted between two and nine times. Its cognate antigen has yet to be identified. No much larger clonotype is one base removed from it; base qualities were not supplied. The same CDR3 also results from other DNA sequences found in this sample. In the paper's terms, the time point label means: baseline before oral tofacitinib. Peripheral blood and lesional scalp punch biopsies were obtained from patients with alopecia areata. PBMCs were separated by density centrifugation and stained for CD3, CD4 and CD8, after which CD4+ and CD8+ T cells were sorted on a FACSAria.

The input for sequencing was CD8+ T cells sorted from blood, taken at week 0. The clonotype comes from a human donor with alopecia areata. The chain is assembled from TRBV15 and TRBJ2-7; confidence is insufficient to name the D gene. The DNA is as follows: TGTGCCACCAGCAGGGGATACGAGCAGTACTTC. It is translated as CATSRGYEQYF. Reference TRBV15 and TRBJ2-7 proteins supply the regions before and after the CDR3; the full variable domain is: DAMVIQNPRYQVTQFGKPVTLSCSQTLNHNVMYWYQQKSSQAPKLLFHYYDKDFNNEADTPDNFQSRRPNTSFCFLDIRSPGLGDTAMYLCATSRGYEQYFGPGTRLTVT.